The clone carrying this T cell receptor (beta chain) was observed a handful of times. Its antigen is undetermined. TCRdb reprocessed the 5' RACE reads via MiXCR and lists one record per CDR3 protein. The repertoire consists of approximately 180,000 distinct CDR3 sequences, with approximately 16% occurring once and the leading ten covering approximately 2.1%. The data originate from a study of T-cell memory formation after mild COVID-19. On the study more broadly: Largely donor-specific TCR clusters were found.

Whole-study findings and limits: Day 15 to 85 contractors were CD4/CD8 balanced; later expanders leaned CD4+. In pre-infection memory, a portion of responding clones appeared, which suggested that cross-reactive memory joined.

Germline CDR1 and CDR2: KGHSH and LQKENI. Unmatched junction bases numbered 5, after V lost 5 bases and J lost 13 bases. The CDR3 has 11 amino acids. The rearrangement uses TRBV18 and TRBJ2-1, with TRBD1 identical over 7 bases. Sample: PBMCs or a T cell subset sorted from them (not recorded which). The clonotype was recovered from an adult woman who had mild COVID-19 (a few samples of this study predate the infection). Cell type and time point are not known. CDR3 sequence: CASSETGRQFF. The CDR3 DNA follows: TGTGCCAGCTCAGAGACAGGGCGACAGTTCTTC.